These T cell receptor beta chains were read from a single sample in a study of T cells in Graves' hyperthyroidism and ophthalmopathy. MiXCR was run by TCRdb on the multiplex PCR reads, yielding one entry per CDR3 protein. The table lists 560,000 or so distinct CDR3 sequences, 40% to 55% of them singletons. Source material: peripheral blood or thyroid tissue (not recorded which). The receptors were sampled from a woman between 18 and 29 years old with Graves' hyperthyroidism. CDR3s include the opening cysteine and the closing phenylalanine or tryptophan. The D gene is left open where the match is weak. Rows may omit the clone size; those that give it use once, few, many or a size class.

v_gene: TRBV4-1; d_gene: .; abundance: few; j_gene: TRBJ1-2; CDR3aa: CASSQGQGGDYGYTF; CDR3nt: TGCGCCAGCAGCCAAGGGCAGGGTGGTGACTATGGCTACACCTTC
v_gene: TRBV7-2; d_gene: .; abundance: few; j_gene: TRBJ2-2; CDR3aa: CASSQEGTGEANTGELFF; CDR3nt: TGTGCCAGCAGCCAAGAGGGAACAGGGGAGGCGAACACCGGGGAGCTGTTTTTT
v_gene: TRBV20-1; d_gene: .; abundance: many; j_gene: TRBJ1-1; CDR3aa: CSAIAPMNTEAFF; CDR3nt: TGCAGTGCTATTGCACCTATGAACACTGAAGCTTTCTTT
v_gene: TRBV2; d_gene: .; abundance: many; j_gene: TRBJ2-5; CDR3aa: CASSADGETQYF; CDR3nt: TGTGCCAGCAGTGCCGATGGGGAGACCCAGTACTTC
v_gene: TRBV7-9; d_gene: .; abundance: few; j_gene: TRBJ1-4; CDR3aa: CASTLLGANEKLFF; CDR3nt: TGTGCCAGCACCCTATTGGGTGCTAATGAAAAACTGTTTTTT
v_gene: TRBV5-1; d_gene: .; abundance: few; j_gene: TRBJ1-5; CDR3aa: CASRETVGSNQPQHF; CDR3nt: TGCGCCAGCAGGGAGACAGTGGGGAGCAATCAGCCCCAGCATTTT
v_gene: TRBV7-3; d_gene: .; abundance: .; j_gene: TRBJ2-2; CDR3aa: CASSLSSGGDPNRGGELFF; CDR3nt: TGTGCCAGCAGCCTCTCCTCTGGGGGAGATCCAAATCGAGGCGGGGAGCTGTTTTTT
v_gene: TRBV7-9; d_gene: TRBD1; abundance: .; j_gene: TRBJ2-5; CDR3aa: CASSIRDRGRLVYQETQYF; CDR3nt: TGTGCCAGCAGCATCCGGGACAGGGGCCGTTTAGTATACCAAGAGACCCAGTACTTC
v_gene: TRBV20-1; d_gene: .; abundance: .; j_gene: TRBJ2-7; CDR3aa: CSASRGGYEQYF; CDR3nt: TGCAGTGCTAGTAGGGGGGGGTACGAGCAGTACTTC
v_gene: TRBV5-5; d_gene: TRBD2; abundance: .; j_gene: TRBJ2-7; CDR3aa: CASSLGQLAGVPSYEQYF; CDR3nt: TGTGCCAGCAGCTTAGGCCAATTAGCGGGAGTTCCCTCCTACGAGCAGTACTTC
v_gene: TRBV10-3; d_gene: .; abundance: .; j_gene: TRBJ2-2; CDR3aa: CATWRSSRATNTGELFF; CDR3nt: TGTGCCACCTGGAGGTCCTCGCGGGCCACGAACACCGGGGAGCTGTTTTTT
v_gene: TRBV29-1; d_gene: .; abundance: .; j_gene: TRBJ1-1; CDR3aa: CSAARQGSTEAFF; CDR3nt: TGCAGCGCTGCTAGGCAGGGGTCAACTGAAGCTTTCTTT
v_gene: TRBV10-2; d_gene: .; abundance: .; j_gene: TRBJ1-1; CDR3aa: CASSDLQRSNTEAFF; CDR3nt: TGCGCCAGCAGTGACTTACAGCGGTCAAACACTGAAGCTTTCTTT
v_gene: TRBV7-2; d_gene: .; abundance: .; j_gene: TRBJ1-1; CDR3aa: CASSPIFLSMRGFKNETFF; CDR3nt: TGTGCCAGCAGCCCAATTTTCTTGTCCATGAGGGGTTTCAAGAATGAAACTTTCTTT
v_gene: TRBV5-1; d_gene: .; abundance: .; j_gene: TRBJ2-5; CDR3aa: CASSKTSGETQYF; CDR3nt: TGCGCCAGCAGCAAGACTAGTGGAGAGACCCAGTACTTC
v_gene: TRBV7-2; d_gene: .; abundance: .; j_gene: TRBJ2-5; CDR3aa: CASSLYRDQETQYF; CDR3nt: TGTGCCAGCAGCTTGTATCGGGACCAAGAGACCCAGTACTTC
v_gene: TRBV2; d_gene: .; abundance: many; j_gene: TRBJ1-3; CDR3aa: CASSETPIGGNTIYF; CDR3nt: TGTGCCAGCAGTGAAACCCCTATAGGAGGAAACACCATATATTTT
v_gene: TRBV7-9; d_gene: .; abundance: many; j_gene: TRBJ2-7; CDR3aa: CASSTGTYEQYF; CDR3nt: TGTGCCAGCAGCACAGGGACCTACGAGCAGTACTTC
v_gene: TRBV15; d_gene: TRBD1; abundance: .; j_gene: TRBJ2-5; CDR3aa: CATSRATGGVGTQYF; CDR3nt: TGTGCCACCAGCAGAGCGACAGGGGGTGTCGGGACCCAGTACTTC
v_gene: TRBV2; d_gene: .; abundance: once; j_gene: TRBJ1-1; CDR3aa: CASSLRRIWNAEAFF; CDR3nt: TGTGCCAGCAGTCTTAGACGGATTTGGAACGCTGAAGCTTTCTTT
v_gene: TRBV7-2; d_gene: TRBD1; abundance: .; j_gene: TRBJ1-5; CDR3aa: CASSQNRGSNQPQHF; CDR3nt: TGTGCCAGCAGCCAAAACAGGGGAAGCAATCAGCCCCAGCATTTT
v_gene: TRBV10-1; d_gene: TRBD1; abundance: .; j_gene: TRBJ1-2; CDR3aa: CASSEPQGMGGYTF; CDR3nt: TGCGCCAGCAGTGAACCACAGGGGATGGGTGGCTACACCTTC
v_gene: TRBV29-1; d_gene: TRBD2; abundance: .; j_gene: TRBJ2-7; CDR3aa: CSQGRLAAYEQYF; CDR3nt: TGCAGCCAAGGTCGACTAGCGGCTTACGAGCAGTACTTC
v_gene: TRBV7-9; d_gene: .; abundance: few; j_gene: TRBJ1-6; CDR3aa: CASSSPKYVNSPLHF; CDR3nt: TGTGCCAGCAGCTCCCCCAAGTACGTTAATTCACCCCTCCACTTT
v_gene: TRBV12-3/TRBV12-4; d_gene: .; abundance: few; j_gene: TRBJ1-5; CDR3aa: CASSPKTQGYQPQHF; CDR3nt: TGTGCCAGCAGTCCAAAAACTCAGGGCTATCAGCCCCAGCATTTT
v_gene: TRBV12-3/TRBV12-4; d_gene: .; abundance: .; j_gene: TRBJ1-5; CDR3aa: CASSYYHASNQPQHF; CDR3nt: TGTGCCAGCAGTTACTACCACGCCAGCAATCAGCCCCAGCATTTT
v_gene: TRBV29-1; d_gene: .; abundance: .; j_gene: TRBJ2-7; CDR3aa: CSAYRSDSHEQYF; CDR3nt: TGCAGCGCCTACCGATCCGACAGCCACGAGCAGTACTTC
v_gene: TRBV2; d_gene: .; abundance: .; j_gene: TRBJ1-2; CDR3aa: CATSTGTVIYGYTF; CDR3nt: TGTGCCACCTCGACCGGGACGGTCATCTATGGCTACACCTTC
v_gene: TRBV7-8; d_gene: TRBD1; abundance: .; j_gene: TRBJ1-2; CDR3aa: CASSYTTGVSNYGYTF; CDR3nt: TGTGCCAGCAGCTACACGACAGGGGTATCTAACTACGGCTACACCTTC
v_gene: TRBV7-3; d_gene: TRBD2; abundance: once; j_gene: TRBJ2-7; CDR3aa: CASSYLAGVKDYEQYF; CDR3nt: TGTGCCAGCAGTTACCTAGCGGGAGTAAAAGACTACGAGCAGTACTTC
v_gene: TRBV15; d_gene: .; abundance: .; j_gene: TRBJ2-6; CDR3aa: CATSAHSSRTVSGANVLTF; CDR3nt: TGTGCCACCAGCGCACACAGTAGTAGGACAGTCTCTGGGGCCAACGTCCTGACTTTC
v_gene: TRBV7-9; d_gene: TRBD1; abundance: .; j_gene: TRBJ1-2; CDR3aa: CASSKAFGTGGSGYTF; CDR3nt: TGTGCCAGCAGCAAAGCGTTCGGGACAGGGGGCTCTGGCTACACCTTC
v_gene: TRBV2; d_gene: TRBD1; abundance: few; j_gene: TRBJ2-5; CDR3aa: CASSSYRTGIETQYF; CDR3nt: TGTGCCAGCAGTTCTTATAGGACAGGGATAGAGACCCAGTACTTC
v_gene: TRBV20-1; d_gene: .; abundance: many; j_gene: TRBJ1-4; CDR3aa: CSAPRPSTNEKLFF; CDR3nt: TGCAGTGCTCCCAGGCCCTCAACTAATGAAAAACTGTTTTTT
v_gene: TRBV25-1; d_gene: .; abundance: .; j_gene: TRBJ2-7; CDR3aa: CASSQMRLDGHEQYF; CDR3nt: TGTGCCAGCAGCCAAATGCGGTTGGATGGGCACGAGCAGTACTTC
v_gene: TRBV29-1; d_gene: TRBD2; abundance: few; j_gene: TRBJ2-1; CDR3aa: CSVGLAGVVNEQFF; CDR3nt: TGCAGCGTAGGCCTAGCGGGAGTCGTTAATGAGCAGTTCTTC
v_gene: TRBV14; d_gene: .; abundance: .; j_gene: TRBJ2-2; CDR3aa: CASSQQGSTGELFF; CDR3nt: TGTGCCAGCAGCCAACAGGGTTCCACCGGGGAGCTGTTTTTT
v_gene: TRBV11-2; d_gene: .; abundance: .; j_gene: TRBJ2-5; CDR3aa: CASTPHRQSQETQYF; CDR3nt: TGTGCCAGCACCCCCCACAGGCAATCCCAAGAGACCCAGTACTTC
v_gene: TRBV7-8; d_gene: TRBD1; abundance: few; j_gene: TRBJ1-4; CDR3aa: CASSSGQGGEKLFF; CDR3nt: TGTGCCAGCAGCTCCGGACAGGGGGGTGAAAAACTGTTTTTT
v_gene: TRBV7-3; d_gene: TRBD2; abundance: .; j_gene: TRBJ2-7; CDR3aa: CASTDAVGGQDEQYF; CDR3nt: TGTGCCAGCACCGACGCGGTGGGAGGGCAGGACGAGCAGTACTTC
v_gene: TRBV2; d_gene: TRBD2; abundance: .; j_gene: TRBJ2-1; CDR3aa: CASSELAGGEQFF; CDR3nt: TGTGCCAGCAGTGAACTAGCGGGAGGTGAGCAGTTCTTC
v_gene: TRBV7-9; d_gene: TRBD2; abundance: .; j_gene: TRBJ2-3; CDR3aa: CASSPGSGSTDTQYF; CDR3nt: TGTGCCAGCAGCCCCGGTAGCGGGAGCACAGATACGCAGTATTTT
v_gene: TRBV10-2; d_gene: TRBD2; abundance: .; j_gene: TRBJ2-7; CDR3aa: CASSLGTSGNYEQYF; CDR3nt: TGCGCCAGCAGCCTAGGGACTAGCGGGAACTACGAGCAGTACTTC
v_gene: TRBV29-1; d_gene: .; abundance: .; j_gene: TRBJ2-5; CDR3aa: CSVDKGLSTGSQETQYF; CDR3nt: TGCAGCGTTGACAAAGGCTTGTCAACAGGGTCCCAAGAGACCCAGTACTTC